Following are 19 T cell receptor beta chains from one sample sequenced in a study of T cells in Graves' hyperthyroidism and ophthalmopathy. Amplified regions were TCR beta CDR3 sequences from RNA transcripts. The HTBI primer set drove a first-round RT-PCR of the TCR CDR3. TCRdb re-called the multiplex PCR reads through MiXCR, storing one row per CDR3 protein. The sample contains about 160,000 distinct CDR3 sequences, less than 10% of which appear only once. The sequencing input was blood. These receptor sequences come from a young woman with Graves' hyperthyroidism that later progressed to Graves' ophthalmopathy.

The sample holds many counts of this clonotype. The rearrangement joins TRBV6-1 to TRBJ2-2, with 12 bases identical to TRBD2. The ends lost 8 bases at V and 5 bases at J; junction bases unmatched: 15. Germline V gives CDR1 MNHNS, CDR2 SASEGT. This CDR3 is built from 18 residues. CDR3 sequence (DNA): TGTGCCAGCGGGTCCCTAGCGGGAGGGCCGAGTAGTACCGGGGAGCTGTTTTTT. Encoded protein: CASGSLAGGPSSTGELFF.

There are many counts of this clonotype. DNA of the CDR3: TGTGCCACCCCGGACCAAGGGGAGACCCAGTACTTC. Encoded protein: CATPDQGETQYF. The rearrangement uses TRBV7-9 and TRBJ2-5; D is uncertain. Per the germline V gene, CDR1 is SEHNR and CDR2 is FQNEAQ (reference sequence). The CDR3 has 12 amino acids. The germline V and J ends were trimmed by 10 bases and 5 bases, with 14 bases remaining between them.

This clonotype showed up just a few times. This chain joins TRBV6-5 and TRBJ2-1; TRBD2 matches at 15 bases. Germline lookup yields CDR1 MNHEY and CDR2 SVGAGI. The CDR3 spans 19 residues. V was clipped by 4 bases and J by 3 bases; unmatched bases: 10. The chain's CDR3 is CASSFGTSGGLIHYNEQFF. The CDR3 DNA sequence: TGTGCCAGCAGTTTTGGGACTAGCGGGGGGCTTATCCACTACAATGAGCAGTTCTTC.

This clonotype showed up many times. This sequence joins TRBV2 and TRBJ1-1; 8 bases fit TRBD1. The CDR3 is 17 amino acids. V gave up 6 bases and J gave up 1 base; unmatched junction bases: 13. Germline CDR1 reads SNHLY; CDR2 reads FYNNEI. CDR3 protein: CASRARTGRLQNTEAFF. CDR3 in DNA: TGTGCCAGCAGAGCTCGGACAGGGAGACTTCAGAACACTGAAGCTTTCTTT. Supplemented by reference TRBV2 and TRBJ1-1, the full variable domain reads EPEVTQTPSHQVTQMGQEVILRCVPISNHLYFYWYRQILGQKVEFLVSFYNNEISEKSEIFDDQFSVERPDGSNFTLKIRSTKLEDSAMYFCASRARTGRLQNTEAFFGQGTRLTVV.

The chain uses TRBV6-5 and TRBJ1-3; D gene unclear. Per germline, CDR1 MNHEY and CDR2 SVGAGI. The CDR3 length is 16 residues. Trimming removed 1 base from V and 0 bases from J, with 10 bases in between. This CDR3 reads CASSYLGQSSGNTIYF. In nucleotides, the CDR3 is TGTGCCAGCAGTTACTTAGGGCAGAGCTCTGGAAACACCATATATTTT.

There are a few counts of this clonotype. This chain uses TRBV5-5 with TRBJ1-2; D is uncertain. The CDR3 is made up of 11 amino acids. Germline V gives CDR1 SGHKS, CDR2 YYEKEE (reference sequence). The V and J ends lost 6 bases and 8 bases respectively, with 11 bases between them. CDR3 region: CASTNQRGYTF. In DNA, the CDR3 is TGTGCCAGCACCAACCAAAGGGGCTACACCTTC.

Of note for this clonotype: This sequence may be a read error, since a much larger clone differs from it by one base. The chain links TRBV9 to TRBJ2-7; TRBD2 matches at 13 bases. The CDR3 has 15 residues. Germline V CDR1 and CDR2: SGDLS, YYNGEE. The CDR3 sequence: CAGSGGLAGEYEQYF. CDR3 bases: TGTGCCGGCAGCGGAGGACTAGCGGGGGAATACGAGCAGTACTTC.

With regard to this clonotype: A much larger clone differs by one base, so this may be a read error. This chain joins TRBV6-1 and TRBJ1-3; 9 bases are shared with TRBD1. The CDR3 length is 13 residues. Germline CDR1 MNHNS, CDR2 SASEGT. CDR3 DNA sequence: TGTGCCAGCTGGACAGGGGACGGAAACGCCATATATTTT. It translates to CASWTGDGNAIYF.

As concerns this clonotype: A much larger clone lies a single base off, so this may be a read error. The chain carries TRBV27 and TRBJ2-1; D is undetermined. The CDR3 runs to 16 residues. The V end lost 1 base, the J end lost 1 base, and 11 bases lay between the germline ends. Germline V CDR1 and CDR2: MNHEY, SMNVEV (reference sequence). The CDR3 coding sequence is TGTGCCAGCAGTTTATTTGGGAATGCGTCCTACAATGAGCAGTTCTTC. It codes for CASSLFGNASYNEQFF.

CDR3 nucleotide sequence: TGTGCCAGCCGGGGAGACAGGGTGAATTCACCCCTCCACTTT. Protein: CASRGDRVNSPLHF. The V and J genes are TRBV6-1 and TRBJ1-6, with 7 bases lining up with TRBD1. The CDR3 totals 14 residues. V was pared by 8 bases and J by 7 bases, with 8 bases of the junction left unmatched. Looked up from germline, CDR1 is MNHNS and CDR2 is SASEGT.

This clonotype occurred many times. V and J are TRBV11-2 and TRBJ2-3; 9 bases align to TRBD2. The V gene end was trimmed by 0 bases and the J gene end by 6 bases; junction bases not matched to a gene: 16. CDR1 SGHAT and CDR2 FQNNGV come from the germline V gene. CDR3 length: 19 residues. This chain's CDR3 is CASSLDRGLGSGSSDTQYF. The CDR3 bases are TGTGCCAGCAGCTTAGATCGGGGCCTCGGTAGCGGGAGTTCGGATACGCAGTATTTT. The whole variable domain, remainder taken from reference TRBV11-2 and TRBJ2-3, is EAGVAQSPRYKIIEKRQSVAFWCNPISGHATLYWYQQILGQGPKLLIQFQNNGVVDDSQLPKDRFSAERLKGVDSTLKIQPAKLEDSAVYLCASSLDRGLGSGSSDTQYFGPGTRLTVL.

This clonotype was recorded many times. The chain recombines TRBV28 with TRBJ1-3, with D maybe TRBD1 (6 bases). Germline-derived CDR1 and CDR2 are MDHEN and SYDVKM. Trimming pared 2 bases from V and 2 bases from J, leaving 7 bases between. The CDR3 runs 14 residues. CDR3 sequence: CASSLNRAGNTIYF. In DNA form, the CDR3 reads TGTGCCAGCAGTTTAAACAGGGCTGGAAACACCATATATTTT.

The V call is TRBV7-8, the J call TRBJ2-7; 13 bases align to TRBD2. The CDR3 sequence is 17 residues long. V lost 3 bases to trimming and J lost 6 bases; unmatched junction nucleotides: 11. Germline values: CDR1 SGHVS, CDR2 FQNEAQ. The CDR3 coding sequence is TGTGCCAGCAGCTTGGAGTTGGGACTAGCGGGATCGAGCGAGCAGTACTTC. Amino acids: CASSLELGLAGSSEQYF.

This clonotype was seen repeatedly, ten times or more. The chain links TRBV19 to TRBJ1-4; D not resolved. Germline lookup yields CDR1 LNHDA and CDR2 SQIVND (reference sequence). Trimming left V 3 bases short and J 6 bases short, with 14 bases between. This CDR3 contains 15 residues. The CDR3 coding sequence is TGTGCCAGTAGTATCAGGAGGGAGAGGGATGAAAAACTGTTTTTT. Amino acids: CASSIRRERDEKLFF.

This clonotype was seen only a few times. Sequence at one end of the junction differs from germline and may be a read error. The rearrangement uses TRBV6-1 and TRBJ2-7, with 8 nucleotides matching TRBD1. This CDR3 region has 12 residues. The germline CDR1 and CDR2 sequences are MNHNS and SASEGT. The CDR3 nucleotides are TGTGCCGGCAGTAGGACAGGGAGCGAGCAGTACTTC. The encoded protein is CAGSRTGSEQYF.

This clonotype was counted between two and nine times. The gene calls are TRBV5-6 and TRBJ1-1, with D possibly being TRBD1 (6 bases). The ends were cut back, 7 bases at V and 7 bases at J, with 11 bases in the middle. The length of the CDR3 is 11 residues. The germline CDR1 and CDR2 sequences are SGHDT and YYEEEE. The CDR3 region is CASRLQGEAFF. The CDR3 bases are TGTGCCAGCCGTTTACAGGGTGAAGCTTTCTTT.

This clonotype was counted at least ten times. The chain employs TRBV12-3 or TRBV12-4 and TRBJ1-5; a possible D gene is TRBD1 (6 bases). The CDR3 contains 13 residues. V lost 3 bases, J lost 4 bases, and 7 bases lay in between. The CDR3, as DNA: TGTGCCAGCAGTTTTACAGGGAATCAGCCCCAGCATTTT. It translates to CASSFTGNQPQHF.

This clonotype was observed at least ten times. V usage is TRBV11-1 and J usage is TRBJ1-6; D may be TRBD1 (6 bases). Germline V lookup: CDR1 SGHAT, CDR2 FQDESV (reference sequence). V gave up 6 bases and J gave up 1 base, with 10 bases separating them. The CDR3 totals 15 residues. Here the CDR3 DNA reads TGTGCCAGCAGTCTACAGGGATCCTATAATTCACCCCTCCACTTT. It encodes CASSLQGSYNSPLHF. The full variable domain, completed using reference TRBV11-1 and TRBJ1-6, is EAEVAQSPRYKITEKSQAVAFWCDPISGHATLYWYRQILGQGPELLVQFQDESVVDDSQLPKDRFSAERLKGVDSTLKIQPAELGDSAMYLCASSLQGSYNSPLHFGNGTRLTVT.

The chain carries TRBV7-8 and TRBJ2-3; TRBD2 is a possible D gene (6 bases). CDR3 length: 18 residues. V was shortened by 1 base and J by 2 bases, with 19 bases between the two germline ends. Germline CDR1 and CDR2: SGHVS and FQNEAQ. As DNA, the CDR3 is TGTGCCAGCAGCTTAGTAGTTCCCGCGGGATGGGTCACAGATACGCAGTATTTT. Its translation is CASSLVVPAGWVTDTQYF. The complete variable domain, with remaining parts taken from reference TRBV7-8 and TRBJ2-3, reads GAGVSQSPRYKVAKRGQDVALRCDPISGHVSLFWYQQALGQGPEFLTYFQNEAQLDKSGLPSDRFFAERPEGSVSTLKIQRTQQEDSAVYLCASSLVVPAGWVTDTQYFGPGTRLTVL.